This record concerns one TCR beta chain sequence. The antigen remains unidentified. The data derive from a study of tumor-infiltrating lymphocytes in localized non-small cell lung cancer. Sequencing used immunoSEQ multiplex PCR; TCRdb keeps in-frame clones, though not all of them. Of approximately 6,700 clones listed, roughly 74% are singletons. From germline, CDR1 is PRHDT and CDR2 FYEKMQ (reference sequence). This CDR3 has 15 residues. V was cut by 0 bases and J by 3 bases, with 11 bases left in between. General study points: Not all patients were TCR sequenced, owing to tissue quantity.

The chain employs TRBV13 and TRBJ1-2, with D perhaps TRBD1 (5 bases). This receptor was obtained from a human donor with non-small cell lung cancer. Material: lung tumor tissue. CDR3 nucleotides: TGTGCCAGCAGCTTAGGTCAGGGAGGGCACTATGGCTACACCTTC. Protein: CASSLGQGGHYGYTF. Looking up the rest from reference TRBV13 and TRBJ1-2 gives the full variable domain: AAGVIQSPRHLIKEKRETATLKCYPIPRHDTVYWYQQGPGQDPQFLISFYEKMQSDKGSIPDRFSAQQFSDYHSELNMSSLELGDSALYFCASSLGQGGHYGYTFGSGTRLTVV.